This T cell receptor beta chain is from a study of CD8+ T cells in alopecia areata. Germline V gene sequence: CDR1 MGHRA, CDR2 YSYEKL. The CDR3 loop spans 17 amino acids. V lost 4 bases to trimming and J lost 6 bases, with 24 bases between them. The treatment here: oral pan-JAK inhibitor, 5-10 mg twice daily. It was cDNA, reverse transcribed from extracted RNA, that served as the sequencing template. Clones were read by immunoSEQ multiplex PCR, and TCRdb kept only the in-frame ones, dropping some. Seen here are approximately 140,000 clones, roughly 82% observed once, and the top ten hold 20% to 25%. This clonotype was obtained from a human donor with alopecia areata. This chain connects TRBV4-1 to TRBJ1-2; D not resolved. Sequencing used CD8+ T cells sorted from blood, obtained at week 4, from a patient treated with tofacitinib. This CDR3 is CASSPRLLVQLANGYTF. Here the CDR3 DNA reads TGCGCCAGCAGCCCCAGATTGCTTGTACAGCTGGCGAATGGCTACACCTTC.